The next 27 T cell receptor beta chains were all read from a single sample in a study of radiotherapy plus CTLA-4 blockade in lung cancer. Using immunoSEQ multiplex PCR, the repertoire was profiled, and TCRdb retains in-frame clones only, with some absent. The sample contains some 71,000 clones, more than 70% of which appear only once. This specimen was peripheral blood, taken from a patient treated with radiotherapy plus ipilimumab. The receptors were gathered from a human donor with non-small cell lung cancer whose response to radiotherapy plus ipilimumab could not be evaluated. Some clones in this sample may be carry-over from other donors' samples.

DNA for the CDR3: TGTGCCAGCAGCAAAAAAAGGTGGGGGGGGGCGCTTAACTATGGCTACACCTTC. Its protein product is CASSKKRWGGALNYGYTF. The V call is TRBV21-1, the J call TRBJ1-2. TRBV21-1 is recorded as a pseudogene. The CDR3 has 18 amino acids.

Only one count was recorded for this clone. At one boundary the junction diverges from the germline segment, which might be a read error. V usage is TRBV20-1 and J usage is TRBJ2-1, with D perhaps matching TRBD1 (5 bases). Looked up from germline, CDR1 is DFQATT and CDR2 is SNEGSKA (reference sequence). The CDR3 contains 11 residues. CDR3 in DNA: TGCAGTGCCTGGGGCTACGATGAGCAGTTCTTC. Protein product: CSAWGYDEQFF.

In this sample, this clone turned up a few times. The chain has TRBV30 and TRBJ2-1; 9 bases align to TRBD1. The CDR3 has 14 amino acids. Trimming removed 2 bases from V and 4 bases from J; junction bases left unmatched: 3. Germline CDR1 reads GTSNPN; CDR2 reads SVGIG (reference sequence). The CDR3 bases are TGTGCCTGGAGTCCCGGGACAGGGTACAATGAGCAGTTCTTC. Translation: CAWSPGTGYNEQFF.

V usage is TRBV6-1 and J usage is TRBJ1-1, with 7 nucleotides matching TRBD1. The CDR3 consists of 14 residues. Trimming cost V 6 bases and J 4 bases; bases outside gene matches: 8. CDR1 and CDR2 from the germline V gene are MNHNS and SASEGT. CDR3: CASRETGSGTEAFF. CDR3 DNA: TGTGCCAGCAGGGAGACAGGGTCGGGCACTGAAGCTTTCTTT.

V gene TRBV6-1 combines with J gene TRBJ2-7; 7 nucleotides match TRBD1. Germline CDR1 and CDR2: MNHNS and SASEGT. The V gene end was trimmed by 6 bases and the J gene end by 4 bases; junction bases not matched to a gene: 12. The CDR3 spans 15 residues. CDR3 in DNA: TGTGCCAGCAGGGGTGTAACCGACAGGGCTTACGAGCAGTACTTC. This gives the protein CASRGVTDRAYEQYF.

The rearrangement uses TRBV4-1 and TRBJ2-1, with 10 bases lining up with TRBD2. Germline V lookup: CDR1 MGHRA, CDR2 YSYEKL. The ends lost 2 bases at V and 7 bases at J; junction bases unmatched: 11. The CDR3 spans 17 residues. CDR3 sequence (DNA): TGCGCCAGCAGCCAACTACTAATAGCGGGGGGTTTTAATGAGCAGTTCTTC. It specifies CASSQLLIAGGFNEQFF.

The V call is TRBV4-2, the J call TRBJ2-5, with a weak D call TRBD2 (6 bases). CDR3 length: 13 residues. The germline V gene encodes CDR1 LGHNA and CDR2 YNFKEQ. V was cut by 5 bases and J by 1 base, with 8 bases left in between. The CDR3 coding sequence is TGTGCCAGCAGCGAGACTAGCCAAGAGACCCAGTACTTC. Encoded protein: CASSETSQETQYF.

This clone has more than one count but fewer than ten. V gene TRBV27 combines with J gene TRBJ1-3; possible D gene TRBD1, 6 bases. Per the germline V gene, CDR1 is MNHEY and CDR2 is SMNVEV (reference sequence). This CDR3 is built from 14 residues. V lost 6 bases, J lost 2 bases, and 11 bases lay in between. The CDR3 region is CASSPGVAGNTIYF. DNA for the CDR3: TGTGCCAGCAGCCCAGGGGTCGCTGGAAACACCATATATTTT.

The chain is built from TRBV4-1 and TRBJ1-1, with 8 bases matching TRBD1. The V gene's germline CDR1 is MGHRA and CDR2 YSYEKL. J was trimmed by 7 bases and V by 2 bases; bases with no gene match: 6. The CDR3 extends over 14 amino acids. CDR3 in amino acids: CASSQSRGQGEAFF. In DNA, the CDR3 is TGCGCCAGCAGCCAATCCCGTGGACAGGGTGAAGCTTTCTTT.

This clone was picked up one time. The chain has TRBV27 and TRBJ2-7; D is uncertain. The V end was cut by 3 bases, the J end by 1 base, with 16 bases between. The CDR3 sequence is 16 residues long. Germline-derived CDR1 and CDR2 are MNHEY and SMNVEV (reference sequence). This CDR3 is CASSFWQERSSYEQYF. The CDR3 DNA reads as TGTGCCAGCAGTTTCTGGCAGGAACGATCATCCTACGAGCAGTACTTC.

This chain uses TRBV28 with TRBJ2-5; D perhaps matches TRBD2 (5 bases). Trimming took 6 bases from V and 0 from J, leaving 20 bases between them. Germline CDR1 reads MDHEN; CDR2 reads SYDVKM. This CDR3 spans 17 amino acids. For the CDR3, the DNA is TGTGCCAGCAGCCCTACCCGGAGAGGGTCGTACCAAGAGACCCAGTACTTC. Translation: CASSPTRRGSYQETQYF.

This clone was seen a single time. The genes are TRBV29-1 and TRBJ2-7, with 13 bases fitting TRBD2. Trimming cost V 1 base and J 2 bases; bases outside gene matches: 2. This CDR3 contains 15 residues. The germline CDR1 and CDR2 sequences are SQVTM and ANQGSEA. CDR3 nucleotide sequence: TGCAGCGTTGAAGGGACTAGCGGGGGCACCTACGAGCAGTACTTC. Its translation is CSVEGTSGGTYEQYF.

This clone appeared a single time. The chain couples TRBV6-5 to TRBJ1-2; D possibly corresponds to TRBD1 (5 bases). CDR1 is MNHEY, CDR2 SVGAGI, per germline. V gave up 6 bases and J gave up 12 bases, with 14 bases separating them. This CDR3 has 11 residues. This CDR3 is CASSLTGVNTF. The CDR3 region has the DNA TGTGCCAGCAGCCTCACGGGGGTCAACACCTTC.

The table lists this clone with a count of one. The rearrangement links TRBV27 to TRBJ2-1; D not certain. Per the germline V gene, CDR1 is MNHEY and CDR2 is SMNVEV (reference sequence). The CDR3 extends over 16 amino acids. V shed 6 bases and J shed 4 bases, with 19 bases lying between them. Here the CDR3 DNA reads TGTGCCAGCAGCCCTAACACTATTGGGTTATACAATGAGCAGTTCTTC. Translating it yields CASSPNTIGLYNEQFF.

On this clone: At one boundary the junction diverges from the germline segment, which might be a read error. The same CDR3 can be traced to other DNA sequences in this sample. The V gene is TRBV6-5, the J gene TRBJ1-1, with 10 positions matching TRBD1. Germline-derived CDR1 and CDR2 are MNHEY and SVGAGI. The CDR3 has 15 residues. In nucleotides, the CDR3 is TGTGCCAGCAGTTACTCATGGACAGGGGGAACTGAAGCCTTCTTT. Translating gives CASSYSWTGGTEAFF.

This CDR3 is CASTGGSSYNEQFF. The CDR3 bases are TGTGCCAGCACAGGCGGGAGCTCCTACAATGAGCAGTTCTTC. This chain joins TRBV9 and TRBJ2-1; the match to TRBD2 covers 7 bases. V gave up 6 bases and J gave up 0 bases; unmatched junction bases: 3. Germline V gives CDR1 SGDLS, CDR2 YYNGEE. The CDR3 length is 14 residues.

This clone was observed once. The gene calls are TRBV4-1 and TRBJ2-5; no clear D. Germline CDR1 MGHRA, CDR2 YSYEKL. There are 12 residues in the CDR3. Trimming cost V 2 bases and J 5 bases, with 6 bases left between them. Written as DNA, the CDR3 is TGCGCCAGCAGCCAATCCCTTGAGACCCAGTACTTC. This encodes CASSQSLETQYF.

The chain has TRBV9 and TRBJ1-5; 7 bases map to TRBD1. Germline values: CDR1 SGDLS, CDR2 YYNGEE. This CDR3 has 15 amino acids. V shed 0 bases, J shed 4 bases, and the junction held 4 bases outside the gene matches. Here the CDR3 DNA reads TGTGCCAGCAGCGTAGGACAGGGCGCAAATCAGCCCCAGCATTTT. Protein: CASSVGQGANQPQHF.

The CDR3 sequence: CASSPRGIETQYF. DNA of the CDR3: TGTGCCAGCAGTCCCAGGGGGATTGAGACCCAGTACTTC. The chain is built from TRBV6-5 and TRBJ2-5; 7 bases are a match to TRBD1. V lost 5 bases and J lost 5; bases outside the gene matches: 5. Germline CDR1 reads MNHEY; CDR2 reads SVGAGI. This CDR3 is 13 amino acids long.

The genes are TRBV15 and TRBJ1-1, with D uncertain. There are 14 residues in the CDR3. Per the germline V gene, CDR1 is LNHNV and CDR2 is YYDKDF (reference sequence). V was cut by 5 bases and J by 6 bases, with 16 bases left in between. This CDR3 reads CATSPRSGGSEAFF. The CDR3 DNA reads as TGTGCCACCAGCCCCAGGAGCGGCGGATCTGAAGCTTTCTTT. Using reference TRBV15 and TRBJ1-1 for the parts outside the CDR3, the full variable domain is DAMVIQNPRYQVTQFGKPVTLSCSQTLNHNVMYWYQQKSSQAPKLLFHYYDKDFNNEADTPDNFQSRRPNTSFCFLDIRSPGLGDTAMYLCATSPRSGGSEAFFGQGTRLTVV.

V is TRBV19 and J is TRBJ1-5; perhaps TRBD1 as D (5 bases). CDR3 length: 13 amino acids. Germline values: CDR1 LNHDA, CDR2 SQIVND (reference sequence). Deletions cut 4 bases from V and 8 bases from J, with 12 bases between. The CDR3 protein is CASSSWQGEPQHF. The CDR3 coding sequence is TGTGCCAGTAGTAGTTGGCAGGGCGAGCCCCAGCATTTT.

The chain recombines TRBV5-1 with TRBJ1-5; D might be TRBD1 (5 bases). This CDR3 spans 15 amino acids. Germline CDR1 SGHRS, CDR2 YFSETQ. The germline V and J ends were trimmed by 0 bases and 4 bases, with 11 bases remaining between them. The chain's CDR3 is CASSLGPPGNQPQHF. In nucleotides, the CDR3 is TGCGCCAGCAGCTTGGGGCCACCAGGGAATCAGCCCCAGCATTTT.

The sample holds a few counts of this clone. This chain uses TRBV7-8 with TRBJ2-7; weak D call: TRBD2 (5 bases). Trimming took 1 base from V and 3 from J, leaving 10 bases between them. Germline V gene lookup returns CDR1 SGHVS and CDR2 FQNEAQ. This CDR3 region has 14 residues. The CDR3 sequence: CASSLVSGSYEQYF. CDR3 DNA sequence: TGTGCCAGCAGCTTAGTTTCTGGGAGCTACGAGCAGTACTTC.

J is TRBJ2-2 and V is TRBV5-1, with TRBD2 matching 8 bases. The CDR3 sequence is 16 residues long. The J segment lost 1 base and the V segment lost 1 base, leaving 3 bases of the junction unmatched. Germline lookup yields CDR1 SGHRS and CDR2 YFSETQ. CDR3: CASSLSGGLNTGELFF. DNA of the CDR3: TGCGCCAGCAGCTTGAGCGGGGGCCTGAACACCGGGGAGCTGTTTTTT.

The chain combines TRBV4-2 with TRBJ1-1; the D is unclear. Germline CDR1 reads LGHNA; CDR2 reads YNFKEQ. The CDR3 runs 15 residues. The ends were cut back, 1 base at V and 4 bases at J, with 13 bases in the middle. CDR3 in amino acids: CASSQGSASGTEAFF. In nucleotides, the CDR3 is TGTGCCAGCAGCCAAGGTAGTGCTTCGGGCACTGAAGCTTTCTTT.

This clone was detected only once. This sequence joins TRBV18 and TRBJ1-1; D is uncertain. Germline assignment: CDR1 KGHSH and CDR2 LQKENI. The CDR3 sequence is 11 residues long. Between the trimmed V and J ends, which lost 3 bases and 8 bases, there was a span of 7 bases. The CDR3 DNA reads TGTGCCAGCTCACCCGAGAGAGAAGCTTTCTTT. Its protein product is CASSPEREAFF.

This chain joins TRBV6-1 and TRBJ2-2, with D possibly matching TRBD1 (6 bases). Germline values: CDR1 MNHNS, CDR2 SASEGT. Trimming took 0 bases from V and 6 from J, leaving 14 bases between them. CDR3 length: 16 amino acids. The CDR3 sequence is CASSEASRGISGELFF. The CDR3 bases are TGTGCCAGCAGTGAAGCGAGTAGGGGGATATCCGGGGAGCTGTTTTTT.